This T cell receptor (beta chain) was observed in a study of blood T cell repertoires in COVID-19. On the study more broadly: There were acute and convalescent COVID-19 samples, and they came from the United States, Italy and Spain. PBMCs, B-cell-depleted T cells, or T cells provided the cDNA or gDNA that made up the material.

As handled by the study authors: Counts of nucleated cells, estimated from reference gene primer amplification, were obtained. The assay was immunoSEQ multiplex PCR, and TCRdb's table has in-frame clones only and misses some. That table supplies the V and J calls and clone size; D and trimming were determined from the DNA. Here the sample spans over 350,000 clones, about nine tenths being singletons. The table lists this clone with a few counts. This clonotype originated in a woman in her 30s with active or convalescent COVID-19. Sequenced sample: peripheral blood.

In nucleotides, the CDR3 is TGCAGCGTAGCTGACAGGGGGTCCTACAATGAGCAGTTCTTC. It translates to CSVADRGSYNEQFF. The genes are TRBV29-1 and TRBJ2-1; 9 nucleotides line up with TRBD1. Germline V CDR1 and CDR2: SQVTM, ANQGSEA. Unmatched junction bases numbered 4, after V lost 6 bases and J lost 1 base. The CDR3 sequence is 14 residues long.